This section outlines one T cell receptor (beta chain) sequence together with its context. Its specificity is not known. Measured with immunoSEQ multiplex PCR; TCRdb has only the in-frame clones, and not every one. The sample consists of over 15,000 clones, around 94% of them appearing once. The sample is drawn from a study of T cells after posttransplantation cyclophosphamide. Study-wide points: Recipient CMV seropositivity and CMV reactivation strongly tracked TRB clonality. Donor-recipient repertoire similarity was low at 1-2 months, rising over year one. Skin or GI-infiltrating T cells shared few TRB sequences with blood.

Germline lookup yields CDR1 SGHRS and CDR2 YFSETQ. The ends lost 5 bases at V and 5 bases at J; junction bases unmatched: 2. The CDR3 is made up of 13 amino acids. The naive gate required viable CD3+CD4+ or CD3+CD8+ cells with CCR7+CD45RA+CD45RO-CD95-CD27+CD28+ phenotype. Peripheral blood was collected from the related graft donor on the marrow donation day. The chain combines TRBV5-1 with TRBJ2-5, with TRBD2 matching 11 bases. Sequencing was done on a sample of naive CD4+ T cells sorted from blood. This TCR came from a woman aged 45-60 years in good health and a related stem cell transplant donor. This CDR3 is CASSPSGGETQYF. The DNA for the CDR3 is TGCGCCAGCAGTCCTAGCGGGGGGGAGACCCAGTACTTC.